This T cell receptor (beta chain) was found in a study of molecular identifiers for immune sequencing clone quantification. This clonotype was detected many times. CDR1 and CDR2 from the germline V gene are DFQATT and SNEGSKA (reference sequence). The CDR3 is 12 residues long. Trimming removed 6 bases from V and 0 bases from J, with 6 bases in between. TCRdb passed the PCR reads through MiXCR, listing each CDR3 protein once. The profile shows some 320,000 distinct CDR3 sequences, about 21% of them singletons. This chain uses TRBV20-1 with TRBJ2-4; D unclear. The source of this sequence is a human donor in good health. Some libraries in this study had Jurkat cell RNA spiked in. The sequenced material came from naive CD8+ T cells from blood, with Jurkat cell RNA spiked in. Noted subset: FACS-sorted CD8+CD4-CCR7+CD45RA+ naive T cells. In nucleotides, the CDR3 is TGCAGTGCGGACGAAGCCAAAAACATTCAGTACTTC. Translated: CSADEAKNIQYF.